The 30 T cell receptor beta chains below were found in one sample sequenced in a study of beta chain features in type 1 diabetes. Since all of the isolated RNA was reverse transcribed, expressed TCRB transcripts were what got sequenced. TCRdb's table, derived via immunoSEQ multiplex PCR, lists solely in-frame clones and lacks some. The top ten clones hold 1% to 1.5% of a sample with about 220,000 clones, roughly a tenth of them seen once. Sample: central memory CD4+ T cells from blood. The receptors here all came from a young man in good health.

This clone showed up many times. The J gene is TRBJ1-2, the V gene TRBV4-2; D unresolved. The CDR3 length is 14 residues. Trimming removed 0 bases at V and 8 bases at J, with 13 bases between. Looked up from germline, CDR1 is LGHNA and CDR2 is YNFKEQ. CDR3: CASSQDSQAWGYTF. The CDR3 coding sequence is TGTGCCAGCAGCCAAGATTCCCAGGCATGGGGCTACACCTTC.

This clone was seen a few times. The chain employs TRBV7-9 and TRBJ2-2; possibly TRBD2 for D (6 bases). This CDR3 is 17 amino acids long. With 5 bases removed from V and 2 bases from J, the gap between germline ends came to 18 bases. Germline loops: CDR1 SEHNR, CDR2 FQNEAQ (reference sequence). CDR3 residues: CASSHPGTSINTGELFF. CDR3 DNA: TGTGCCAGCAGCCACCCCGGGACTTCAATTAACACCGGGGAGCTGTTTTTT.

On this clone itself: The sample carries other DNA sequences with the same CDR3. The chain recombines TRBV20-1 with TRBJ2-5; D is unclear. Germline V gives CDR1 DFQATT, CDR2 SNEGSKA (reference sequence). The CDR3 covers 11 residues. The V and J ends lost 3 bases and 7 bases respectively, with 9 bases between them. The CDR3 spells CSASFRGTQYF. DNA of the CDR3: TGCAGTGCTAGCTTCCGAGGGACCCAGTACTTC.

On this clone: It may be a read error: a sequence one base away is much more abundant. The same CDR3 is also encoded by other DNA sequences in this sample. The chain links TRBV30 to TRBJ2-3; D might be TRBD1 (5 bases). Per the germline V gene, CDR1 is GTSNPN and CDR2 is SVGIG (reference sequence). The CDR3 covers 15 residues. The V and J ends lost 0 bases and 3 bases respectively, with 13 bases between them. The CDR3 nucleotides read TGTGCCTGGAGTGTAGTAGGGGTGCTGACAGATACGCAGTATTTT. This codes for CAWSVVGVLTDTQYF.

This chain links TRBV5-6 with TRBJ2-7; a weak D match, TRBD2 (6 bases). The CDR3 length is 12 residues. The V and J ends lost 4 bases and 6 bases respectively, with 11 bases between them. Germline CDR1 is SGHDT and CDR2 is YYEEEE. CDR3 amino acids: CASSRGTREQYF. CDR3 in DNA: TGTGCCAGCAGCCGAGGGACTCGCGAGCAGTACTTC.

The sample holds a few counts of this clone. The CDR3 DNA is TGTGCCAGCAGTAAAGCGGGAGGGGGCACAGATACGCAGTATTTT. As protein: CASSKAGGGTDTQYF. The chain employs TRBV28 and TRBJ2-3; 10 nucleotides line up with TRBD2. The germline CDR1 and CDR2 sequences are MDHEN and SYDVKM. The CDR3 totals 15 residues. The J segment lost 1 base and the V segment lost 5 bases, leaving 3 bases of the junction unmatched. The complete variable domain, with remaining parts taken from reference TRBV28 and TRBJ2-3, reads DVKVTQSSRYLVKRTGEKVFLECVQDMDHENMFWYRQDPGLGLRLIYFSYDVKMKEKGDIPEGYSVSREKKERFSLILESASTNQTSMYLCASSKAGGGTDTQYFGPGTRLTVL.

This clone turned up a few times. A read error may explain this, as a much larger clone is one base away. V is TRBV19 and J is TRBJ2-2; tentative D call: TRBD1 (6 bases). This CDR3 is built from 15 residues. Germline V gene lookup returns CDR1 LNHDA and CDR2 SQIVND (reference sequence). As DNA, the CDR3 is TGTGCCAGGAGTATATCCGGGGCAGGGGCCGGGGAGCTGTTTTTT. It encodes CARSISGAGAGELFF.

The V gene is TRBV7-9, the J gene TRBJ2-1; 8 bases fit TRBD2. The V segment lost 5 bases and the J segment 2 bases; nucleotides outside the gene matches: 5. This CDR3 spans 15 amino acids. Germline V gene lookup returns CDR1 SEHNR and CDR2 FQNEAQ (reference sequence). The CDR3 DNA sequence: TGTGCCAGCAGCCGTCTAGCGGGCGCCTACAATGAGCAGTTCTTC. Translating gives CASSRLAGAYNEQFF. The whole variable domain, remainder taken from reference TRBV7-9 and TRBJ2-1, is DTGVSQNPRHKITKRGQNVTFRCDPISEHNRLYWYRQTLGQGPEFLTYFQNEAQLEKSRLLSDRFSAERPKGSFSTLEIQRTEQGDSAMYLCASSRLAGAYNEQFFGPGTRLTVL.

The genes are TRBV20-1 and TRBJ1-1, with a tentative D call TRBD1 (5 bases). Trimming stripped 8 bases from V and 10 bases from J, with 17 bases between. The CDR3 consists of 11 residues. Germline loops: CDR1 DFQATT, CDR2 SNEGSKA (reference sequence). The CDR3 region is CSLYFNGGAFF. The CDR3 nucleotides read TGCAGTCTATATTTCAATGGGGGAGCTTTCTTT.

This clone was counted a few times. The V gene is TRBV29-1, the J gene TRBJ1-2; D remains ambiguous. V gave up 6 bases and J gave up 1 base, with 12 bases separating them. The CDR3 is 13 amino acids. CDR1 is SQVTM, CDR2 ANQGSEA, per germline. The chain's CDR3 is CSVATIRNYGYTF. The CDR3 region has the DNA TGCAGCGTGGCCACTATTCGTAACTATGGCTACACCTTC. Based on the CDR3 plus reference TRBV29-1 and TRBJ1-2, the full variable domain is SAVISQKPSRDICQRGTSLTIQCQVDSQVTMMFWYRQQPGQSLTLIATANQGSEATYESGFVIDKFPISRPNLTFSTLTVSNMSPEDSSIYLCSVATIRNYGYTFGSGTRLTVV.

This clone appeared many times. The chain has TRBV29-1 and TRBJ2-1, with D tentatively TRBD2 (5 bases). The germline V gene has CDR1 SQVTM and CDR2 ANQGSEA. This CDR3 is built from 11 residues. Trimming cost V 7 bases and J 8 bases, with 12 bases left between them. CDR3 protein: CSGTSSDEQFF. The CDR3 nucleotides are TGCAGCGGAACTAGTAGCGATGAGCAGTTCTTC.

This clone showed up just a few times. The V call is TRBV7-9, the J call TRBJ2-3; D ambiguous. Trimming left V 3 bases short and J 7 bases short, with 5 bases between. CDR1 SEHNR and CDR2 FQNEAQ come from the germline V gene (reference sequence). This CDR3 contains 11 residues. CDR3 sequence reads: CASSLSNTQYF. The CDR3 region has the DNA TGTGCCAGCAGCTTGAGTAATACGCAGTATTTT.

This chain joins TRBV4-2 and TRBJ2-1; the match to TRBD2 covers 15 bases. CDR1 and CDR2 (germline): LGHNA, YNFKEQ. With 6 bases clipped from V and 8 bases from J, the junction kept 8 bases outside the gene matches. This CDR3 has 16 amino acids. The CDR3: CASSFGLAGGLYEQFF. In nucleotides, the CDR3 is TGTGCCAGCAGTTTCGGACTAGCGGGAGGGCTCTATGAGCAGTTCTTC.

This clone was counted at least ten times. The chain joins TRBV29-1 to TRBJ1-1; unclear D gene. V was clipped by 0 bases and J by 8 bases, with 16 bases between them. Germline V gene lookup returns CDR1 SQVTM and CDR2 ANQGSEA. This CDR3 is built from 14 residues. DNA for the CDR3: TGCAGCGTTGAAGAGTTCGTCGGCTCGGCCGAAGCTTTCTTT. Protein sequence: CSVEEFVGSAEAFF.

This clone was recorded at least ten times. The gene calls are TRBV5-5 and TRBJ2-7; 8 bases are shared with TRBD2. The CDR3 spans 16 residues. V lost 4 bases, J lost 4 bases, and 13 bases stayed unmatched. Germline values: CDR1 SGHKS, CDR2 YYEKEE (reference sequence). The CDR3, as DNA: TGTGCCAGCAGCCGGTTTACCGGGGGGGACGAATACGAGCAGTACTTC. Encoded protein: CASSRFTGGDEYEQYF.

Regarding this clone: A far larger clone is just one base off, so this is likely a read error. The J gene is TRBJ2-1, the V gene TRBV6-5; 7 bases align to TRBD2. Germline loops: CDR1 MNHEY, CDR2 SVGAGI. V shed 5 bases, J shed 8 bases, and the junction held 12 bases outside the gene matches. The CDR3 is 15 amino acids. The CDR3 DNA sequence: TGTGCCAGCAGTACCGTGACTAGCAGTATCTATGAGCAGTTCTTC. Its translation: CASSTVTSSIYEQFF.

CDR3 amino acids: CASSEWTGNEKLFF. CDR3 nucleotide sequence: TGTGCCAGCAGCGAATGGACAGGGAATGAAAAACTGTTTTTT. The V call is TRBV28, the J call TRBJ1-4, with 8 bases lining up with TRBD1. V was pared by 6 bases and J by 5 bases, with 5 bases of the junction left unmatched. Per the germline V gene, CDR1 is MDHEN and CDR2 is SYDVKM. The CDR3 has 14 amino acids. The variable domain in full, completed from reference TRBV28 and TRBJ1-4, reads DVKVTQSSRYLVKRTGEKVFLECVQDMDHENMFWYRQDPGLGLRLIYFSYDVKMKEKGDIPEGYSVSREKKERFSLILESASTNQTSMYLCASSEWTGNEKLFFGSGTQLSVL.

In this sample, this clone turned up many times. This sequence joins TRBV10-3 and TRBJ2-5; D may be TRBD2 (5 bases). Germline V gene lookup returns CDR1 ENHRY and CDR2 SYGVKD. The CDR3 extends over 15 amino acids. Trimming took 0 bases from V and 4 from J, leaving 12 bases between them. For the CDR3, the DNA is TGTGCCATCAGTGAGTCTGTCAGCGGTCCAGAGACCCAGTACTTC. Translating gives CAISESVSGPETQYF.

This clone has just a few counts. The chain carries TRBV7-2 and TRBJ2-1; 8 bases are shared with TRBD2. Germline CDR1 SGHTA, CDR2 FQGNSA. The ends lost 1 base at V and 6 bases at J; junction bases unmatched: 5. This CDR3 is built from 15 residues. The CDR3 nucleotides read TGTGCCAGCAGCTTAGAGTCGCTAGCGGGCAATGAGCAGTTCTTC. Translation gives CASSLESLAGNEQFF. The full variable domain, completed using reference TRBV7-2 and TRBJ2-1, is GAGVSQSPSNKVTEKGKDVELRCDPISGHTALYWYRQSLGQGLEFLIYFQGNSAPDKSGLPSDRFSAERTGGSVSTLTIQRTQQEDSAVYLCASSLESLAGNEQFFGPGTRLTVL.

The chain carries TRBV29-1 and TRBJ1-4; 10 bases match TRBD1. V shed 7 bases, J shed 8 bases, and the junction held 7 bases outside the gene matches. Germline CDR1 is SQVTM and CDR2 is ANQGSEA. The CDR3 consists of 13 residues. The chain's CDR3 is CSARQGATEKLFF. The CDR3 bases are TGCAGCGCGCGACAGGGGGCAACCGAAAAACTGTTTTTT.

This clone has just a few counts. This likely stems from a read error, as it lies one base from a far larger clone. Other DNA variants within this sample encode the same CDR3. V gene TRBV9 combines with J gene TRBJ2-6; tentatively, D is TRBD1 or TRBD2 (6 bases each). CDR3 size: 15 residues. The V end lost 2 bases, the J end lost 2 bases, and 8 bases lay between the germline ends. The germline CDR1 and CDR2 sequences are SGDLS and YYNGEE. The CDR3 sequence is CASSVGGAGANVLTF. The CDR3 DNA reads TGTGCCAGCAGCGTCGGGGGCGCTGGGGCCAACGTCCTGACTTTC. The full variable domain, completed using reference TRBV9 and TRBJ2-6, is DSGVTQTPKHLITATGQRVTLRCSPRSGDLSVYWYQQSLDQGLQFLIQYYNGEERAKGNILERFSAQQFPDLHSELNLSSLELGDSALYFCASSVGGAGANVLTFGAGSRLTVL.

This clone has just a few counts. This chain uses TRBV7-9 with TRBJ1-1; D uncertain. Deletions cut 4 bases from V and 1 base from J, with 7 bases between. The germline CDR1 and CDR2 sequences are SEHNR and FQNEAQ (reference sequence). This CDR3 has 13 residues. The CDR3 region is CASSSNTNTEAFF. The CDR3 DNA reads as TGTGCCAGCAGCTCTAACACGAACACTGAAGCTTTCTTT.

The J gene is TRBJ1-2, the V gene TRBV21-1; the DNA was not compared with TRBD1, the D call given in the table. TRBV21-1 is designated a pseudogene. CDR3 size: 15 residues. This CDR3 is CASSKSETGSYGYTF. For the CDR3, the DNA is TGTGCCAGCAGCAAAAGTGAGACAGGGTCCTATGGCTACACCTTC.

V is TRBV10-3 and J is TRBJ1-5, with D possibly being TRBD1 (5 bases). CDR1 and CDR2 from the germline V gene are ENHRY and SYGVKD. CDR3 length: 15 amino acids. Trimming pared 3 bases from V and 1 base from J, leaving 10 bases between. CDR3 in amino acids: CAISDQQGSNQPQHF. In nucleotides, the CDR3 is TGTGCCATCAGTGATCAGCAGGGAAGCAATCAGCCCCAGCATTTT.

This clone was found a few times. The chain recombines TRBV19 with TRBJ2-4, with 7 nucleotides matching TRBD1. The CDR3 extends over 13 amino acids. Trimming removed 7 bases from V and 5 bases from J; junction bases left unmatched: 5. CDR1 is LNHDA and CDR2 is SQIVND in the germline V gene (reference sequence). CDR3 sequence reads: CASTVGQQNIQYF. The CDR3 region has the DNA TGTGCCAGTACCGTGGGACAGCAAAACATTCAGTACTTC. Together with reference TRBV19 and TRBJ2-4, the CDR3 gives the full variable domain: DGGITQSPKYLFRKEGQNVTLSCEQNLNHDAMYWYRQDPGQGLRLIYYSQIVNDFQKGDIAEGYSVSREKKESFPLTVTSAQKNPTAFYLCASTVGQQNIQYFGAGTRLSVL.

This chain uses TRBV7-6 with TRBJ2-1; 7 positions agree with TRBD2. With V trimmed by 1 base and J by 0 bases, 3 bases remained unmatched. The V gene's germline CDR1 is SGHVS and CDR2 FNYEAQ. This CDR3 region has 16 residues. CDR3 sequence (DNA): TGTGCCAGCAGCTTAGTAGGCGGGAGCTCCTACAATGAGCAGTTCTTC. Its translation: CASSLVGGSSYNEQFF.

This clone was recorded a few times. The V and J genes are TRBV7-9 and TRBJ2-4; D not certain. With 6 bases removed from V and 5 bases from J, the gap between germline ends came to 14 bases. The CDR3 consists of 14 residues. The germline V gene encodes CDR1 SEHNR and CDR2 FQNEAQ (reference sequence). The CDR3 sequence: CASSYSDGENIQYF. The CDR3 DNA reads as TGTGCCAGCAGTTATTCGGACGGAGAAAACATTCAGTACTTC. Full variable domain (remainder filled in from reference TRBV7-9 and TRBJ2-4): DTGVSQNPRHKITKRGQNVTFRCDPISEHNRLYWYRQTLGQGPEFLTYFQNEAQLEKSRLLSDRFSAERPKGSFSTLEIQRTEQGDSAMYLCASSYSDGENIQYFGAGTRLSVL.

This clone was recorded many times. The chain recombines TRBV4-1 with TRBJ2-1, with 8 bases lining up with TRBD2. The J segment lost 7 bases and the V segment lost 0 bases, leaving 17 bases of the junction unmatched. This CDR3 spans 19 amino acids. In germline, CDR1 is MGHRA, CDR2 YSYEKL. In DNA, the CDR3 is TGCGCCAGCAGCCAAGAGGCGGGAAGCGGGAGAGTTTATGGGAATGAGCAGTTCTTC. As protein: CASSQEAGSGRVYGNEQFF.

This clone has just a few counts. The genes are TRBV7-9 and TRBJ1-1; TRBD1 matches 7 bases. The CDR3 is 15 amino acids. Germline assignment: CDR1 SEHNR and CDR2 FQNEAQ (reference sequence). With 5 bases clipped from V and 1 base from J, the junction kept 7 bases outside the gene matches. The CDR3 reads CASSPLDRANTEAFF. In DNA form, the CDR3 reads TGTGCCAGCAGCCCCCTAGACAGGGCGAACACTGAAGCTTTCTTT.

This clone was observed a handful of times. The chain combines TRBV18 with TRBJ2-5; no reliable D call. CDR3 length: 12 residues. Germline V gene lookup returns CDR1 KGHSH and CDR2 LQKENI. The germline V and J ends were trimmed by 3 bases and 5 bases, with 7 bases remaining between them. The CDR3 loop reads CASSPPMETQYF. The CDR3, as DNA: TGTGCCAGCTCACCTCCTATGGAGACCCAGTACTTC.